This TCR beta chain was captured by sequencing in a study of cytomegalovirus exposure and HLA in healthy donors. Notes on the study in general: At a 0.05 false discovery rate, a later analysis found 18,000 or so TCR beta sequences to be associated with HLA alleles. In a later analysis, across HLA loci, associated TCR counts were highest for DRB1, lowest for HLA-C. The classifier, whose performance was assessed in both the original and validation cohorts, reportedly diagnosed cytomegalovirus status with high specificity and sensitivity.

About this clone: Antigen specificity is unknown.

PCR amplification relied on 60 Vbeta primers (plus 13 Jbeta primers). Profiled with immunoSEQ multiplex PCR; TCRdb holds only in-frame clones, not every one. Seen here are approximately 170,000 clones, roughly 77% observed once, and the top ten hold approximately 5%. CDR1 is SGHNT, CDR2 YYREEE, per germline (reference sequence). V was clipped by 1 base and J by 1 base; unmatched bases: 2. CDR3 length: 15 amino acids. The chain carries TRBV5-4 and TRBJ2-5; 9 nucleotides line up with TRBD1. The sample consisted of PBMCs. This clonotype originated in a man under 40 in good health and CMV-seropositive. Written as DNA, the CDR3 is TGTGCCAGCAGCTTGTGGGACAGGGCCCAAGAGACCCAGTACTTC. As protein: CASSLWDRAQETQYF.